The source of this T cell receptor (beta chain) is a study of response to subunit inactivated influenza vaccine. Study-wide findings and caveats: Each seasonal influenza vaccination, the authors suggested, recruits few new T cells.

Worth noting for this clonotype: What it binds is not known.

MiXCR was run by TCRdb on the RT-PCR reads, yielding one entry per CDR3 protein. The sample consists of a few hundred thousand distinct CDR3 sequences, 21% of them appearing once. Between the trimmed V and J ends, which lost 4 bases and 0 bases, there was a span of 9 bases. CDR1 and CDR2 from the germline V gene are SQVTM and ANQGSEA. CDR3 size: 13 residues. The genes are TRBV29-1 and TRBJ1-1; no reliable D call. The TCR comes from a man between 50 and 70 years old who received an inactivated influenza vaccine. The starting material was PBMCs from blood, obtained approximately 22 months after vaccination. The CDR3 bases are TGCAGCGTTGTTCGGAAATTGAACACTGAAGCTTTCTTT. This encodes CSVVRKLNTEAFF.